This T cell receptor (beta chain) comes out of a study of control samples from healthy donors and cancer patients. V was cut by 3 bases and J by 0 bases, with 10 bases left in between. The CDR3 runs to 15 residues. Looked up from germline, CDR1 is SGHRS and CDR2 is YFSETQ. Assay used: immunoSEQ multiplex PCR; TCRdb lists only in-frame clones, some missing. The profile covers about 180,000 clones, with around nine tenths appearing a single time and roughly 1.3% taken by the ten largest. This chain connects TRBV5-1 to TRBJ2-1, with D tentatively TRBD1 (6 bases). The clonotype was recovered from a man aged 30-40 years in good health. Sequences were obtained from blood. For the CDR3, the DNA is TGCGCCAGCAGCTGGGACACTAGCTCCTACAATGAGCAGTTCTTC. It yields the protein CASSWDTSSYNEQFF.